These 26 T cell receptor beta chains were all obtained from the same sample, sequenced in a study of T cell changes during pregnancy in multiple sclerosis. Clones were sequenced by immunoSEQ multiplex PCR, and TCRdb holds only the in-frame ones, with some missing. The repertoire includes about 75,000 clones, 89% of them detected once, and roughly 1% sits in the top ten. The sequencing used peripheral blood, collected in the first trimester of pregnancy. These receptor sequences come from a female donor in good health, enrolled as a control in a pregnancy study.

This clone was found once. CDR3 protein: CASSPSTGGGETQYF. The CDR3 DNA reads TGCGCCAGCAGCCCCTCAACTGGGGGGGGAGAGACCCAGTACTTC. The rearrangement links TRBV5-1 to TRBJ2-5; 7 bases map to TRBD2. This CDR3 has 15 amino acids. CDR1 and CDR2 (germline): SGHRS, YFSETQ. V shed 4 bases and J 4 bases; nucleotides not matched to a gene: 10.

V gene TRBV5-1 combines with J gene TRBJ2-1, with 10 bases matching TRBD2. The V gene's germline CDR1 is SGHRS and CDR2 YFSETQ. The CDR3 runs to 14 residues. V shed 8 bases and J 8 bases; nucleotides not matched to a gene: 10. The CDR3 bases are TGCGCCAGTCAATTAGCGGGGGGTCACTATGAGCAGTTCTTC. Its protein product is CASQLAGGHYEQFF.

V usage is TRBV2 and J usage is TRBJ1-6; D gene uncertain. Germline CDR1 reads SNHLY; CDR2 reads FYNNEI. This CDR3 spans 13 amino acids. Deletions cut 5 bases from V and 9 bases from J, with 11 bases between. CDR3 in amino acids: CASSLEGSSPLHF. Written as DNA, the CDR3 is TGTGCCAGCAGTCTTGAGGGTTCTTCACCCCTCCACTTT.

DNA for the CDR3: TGTGCCAGCAGCGAGGGGACAGGGGGCCCCAATCAGCCCCAGCATTTT. Translation gives CASSEGTGGPNQPQHF. This sequence joins TRBV9 and TRBJ1-5; 12 nucleotides line up with TRBD1. This CDR3 comprises 16 residues. Germline lookup yields CDR1 SGDLS and CDR2 YYNGEE. Trimming cost V 3 bases and J 3 bases; bases outside gene matches: 4. Supplemented by reference TRBV9 and TRBJ1-5, the full variable domain reads DSGVTQTPKHLITATGQRVTLRCSPRSGDLSVYWYQQSLDQGLQFLIQYYNGEERAKGNILERFSAQQFPDLHSELNLSSLELGDSALYFCASSEGTGGPNQPQHFGDGTRLSIL.

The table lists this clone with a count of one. Here the CDR3 DNA reads TGTGCCAGCAGCTTAGTTGGACTAGCGGGAGATACGCAGTATTTT. It translates to CASSLVGLAGDTQYF. The chain is built from TRBV7-2 and TRBJ2-3; 11 bases fit TRBD2. Germline CDR1 and CDR2: SGHTA and FQGNSA. CDR3 length: 15 residues. Trimming cost V 1 base and J 5 bases; bases outside gene matches: 2.

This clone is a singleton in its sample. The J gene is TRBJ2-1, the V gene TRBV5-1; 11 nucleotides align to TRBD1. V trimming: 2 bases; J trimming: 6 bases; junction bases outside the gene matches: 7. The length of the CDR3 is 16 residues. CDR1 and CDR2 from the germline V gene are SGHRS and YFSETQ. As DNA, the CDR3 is TGCGCCAGCAGCTTATATGCGGGACAGGGGGTCAATGAGCAGTTCTTC. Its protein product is CASSLYAGQGVNEQFF. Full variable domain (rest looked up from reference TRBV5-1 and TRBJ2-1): KAGVTQTPRYLIKTRGQQVTLSCSPISGHRSVSWYQQTPGQGLQFLFEYFSETQRNKGNFPGRFSGRQFSNSRSEMNVSTLELGDSALYLCASSLYAGQGVNEQFFGPGTRLTVL.

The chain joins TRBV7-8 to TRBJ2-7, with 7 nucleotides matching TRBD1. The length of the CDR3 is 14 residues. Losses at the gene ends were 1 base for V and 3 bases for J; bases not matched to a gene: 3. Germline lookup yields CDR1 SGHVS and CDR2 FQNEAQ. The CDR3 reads CASSLGGQSYEQYF. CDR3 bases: TGTGCCAGCAGCTTAGGGGGACAGAGCTACGAGCAGTACTTC. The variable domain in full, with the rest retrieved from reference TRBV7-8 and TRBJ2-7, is GAGVSQSPRYKVAKRGQDVALRCDPISGHVSLFWYQQALGQGPEFLTYFQNEAQLDKSGLPSDRFFAERPEGSVSTLKIQRTQQEDSAVYLCASSLGGQSYEQYFGPGTRLTVT.

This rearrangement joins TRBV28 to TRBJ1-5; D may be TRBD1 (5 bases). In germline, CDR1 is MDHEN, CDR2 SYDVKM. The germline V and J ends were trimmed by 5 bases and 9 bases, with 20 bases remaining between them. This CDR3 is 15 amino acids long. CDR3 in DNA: TGTGCCAGCAGTCATACCGGGACTGCCATTGGGCCCCAGCATTTT. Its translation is CASSHTGTAIGPQHF.

The CDR3 protein is CASSPGQKQSPLHF. CDR3 DNA: TGTGCCAGCTCCCCGGGACAGAAGCAATCACCCCTCCACTTT. The chain joins TRBV18 to TRBJ1-6; 7 bases match TRBD1. CDR1 is KGHSH and CDR2 is LQKENI in the germline V gene. The junction had 9 bases not matched to a gene; V was cut back by 6 bases and J by 10 bases. CDR3 length equals 14 residues.

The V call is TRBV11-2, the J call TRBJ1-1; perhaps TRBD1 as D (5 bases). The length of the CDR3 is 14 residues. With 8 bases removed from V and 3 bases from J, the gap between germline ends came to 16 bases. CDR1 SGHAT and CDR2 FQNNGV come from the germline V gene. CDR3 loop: CASRGTAGHTEAFF. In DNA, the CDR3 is TGTGCCAGCCGGGGGACGGCAGGTCACACTGAAGCTTTCTTT.

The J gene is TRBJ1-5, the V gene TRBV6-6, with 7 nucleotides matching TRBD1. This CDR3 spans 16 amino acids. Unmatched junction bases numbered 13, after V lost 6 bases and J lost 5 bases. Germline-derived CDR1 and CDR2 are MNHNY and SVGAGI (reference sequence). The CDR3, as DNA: TGTGCCAGCAGAACTCAATACAGGGGTGGAGATCAGCCCCAGCATTTT. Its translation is CASRTQYRGGDQPQHF.

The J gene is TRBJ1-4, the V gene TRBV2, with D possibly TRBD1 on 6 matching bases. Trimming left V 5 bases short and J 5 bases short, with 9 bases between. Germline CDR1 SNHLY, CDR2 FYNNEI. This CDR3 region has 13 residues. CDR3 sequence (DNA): TGTGCCAGCAGTCTAGACAGGAATGAAAAACTGTTTTTT. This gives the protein CASSLDRNEKLFF.

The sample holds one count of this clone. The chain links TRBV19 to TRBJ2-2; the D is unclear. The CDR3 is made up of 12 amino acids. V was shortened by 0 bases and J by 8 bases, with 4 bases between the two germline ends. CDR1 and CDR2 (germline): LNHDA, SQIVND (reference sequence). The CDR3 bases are TGTGCCAGTAGTATAGACAGTGGGGAGCTGTTTTTT. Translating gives CASSIDSGELFF.

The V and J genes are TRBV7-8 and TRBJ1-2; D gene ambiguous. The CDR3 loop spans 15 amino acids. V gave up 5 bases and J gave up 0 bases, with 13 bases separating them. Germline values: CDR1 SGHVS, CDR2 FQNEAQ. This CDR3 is CASSRPVRANYGYTF. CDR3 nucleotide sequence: TGTGCCAGCAGCCGCCCGGTCCGAGCTAACTATGGCTACACCTTC.

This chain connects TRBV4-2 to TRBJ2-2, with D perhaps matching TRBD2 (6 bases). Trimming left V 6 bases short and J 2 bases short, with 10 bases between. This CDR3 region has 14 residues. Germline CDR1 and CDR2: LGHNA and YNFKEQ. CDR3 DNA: TGTGCCAGCAGGCGGCGGGGCAACACCGGGGAGCTGTTTTTT. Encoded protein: CASRRRGNTGELFF.

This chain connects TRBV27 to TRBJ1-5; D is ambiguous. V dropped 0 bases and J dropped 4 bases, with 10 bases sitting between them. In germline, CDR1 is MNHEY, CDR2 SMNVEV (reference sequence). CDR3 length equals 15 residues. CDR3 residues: CASSLSLQPNQPQHF. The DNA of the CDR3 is TGTGCCAGCAGTTTATCGTTACAACCAAATCAGCCCCAGCATTTT.

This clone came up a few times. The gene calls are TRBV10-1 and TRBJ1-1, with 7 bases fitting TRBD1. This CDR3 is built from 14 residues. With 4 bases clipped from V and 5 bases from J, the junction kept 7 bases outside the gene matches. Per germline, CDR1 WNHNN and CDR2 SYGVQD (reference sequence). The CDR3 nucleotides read TGCGCCAGCAGTGGAAGGAGGGGGCGGACTGAAGCTTTCTTT. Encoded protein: CASSGRRGRTEAFF.

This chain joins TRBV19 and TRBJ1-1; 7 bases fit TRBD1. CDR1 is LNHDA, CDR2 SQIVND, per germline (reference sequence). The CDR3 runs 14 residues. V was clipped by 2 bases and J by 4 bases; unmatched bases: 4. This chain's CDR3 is CASSIHQGVTEAFF. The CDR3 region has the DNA TGTGCCAGTAGTATACATCAGGGGGTCACTGAAGCTTTCTTT.

The CDR3 loop is CATSRDPAMNTEAFF. The CDR3 nucleotides are TGTGCCACCAGCAGAGATCCAGCGATGAACACTGAAGCTTTCTTT. V is TRBV15 and J is TRBJ1-1; D remains ambiguous. This CDR3 spans 15 amino acids. Trimming removed 0 bases from V and 0 bases from J, with 8 bases in between. CDR1 and CDR2 (germline): LNHNV, YYDKDF (reference sequence).

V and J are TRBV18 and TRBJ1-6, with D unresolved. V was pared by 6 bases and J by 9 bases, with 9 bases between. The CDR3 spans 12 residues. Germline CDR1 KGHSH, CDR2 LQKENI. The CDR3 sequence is CASSSGGSPLHF. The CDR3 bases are TGTGCCAGCTCGAGCGGAGGTTCACCCCTCCACTTT.

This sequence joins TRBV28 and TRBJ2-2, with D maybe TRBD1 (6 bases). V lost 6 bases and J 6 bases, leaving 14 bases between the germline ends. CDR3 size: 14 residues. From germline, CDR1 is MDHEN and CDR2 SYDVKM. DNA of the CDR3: TGTGCCAGCAGACTATACAGGGCGTCCGGGGAGCTGTTTTTT. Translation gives CASRLYRASGELFF.

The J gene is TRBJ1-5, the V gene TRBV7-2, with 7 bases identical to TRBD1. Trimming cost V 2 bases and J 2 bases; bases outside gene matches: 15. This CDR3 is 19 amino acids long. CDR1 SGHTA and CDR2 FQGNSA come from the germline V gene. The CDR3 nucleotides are TGTGCCAGCAGCTTAACCCCCTACTCCGACAGGGCCGGCAATCAGCCCCAGCATTTT. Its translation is CASSLTPYSDRAGNQPQHF. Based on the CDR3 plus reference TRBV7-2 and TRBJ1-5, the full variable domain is GAGVSQSPSNKVTEKGKDVELRCDPISGHTALYWYRQSLGQGLEFLIYFQGNSAPDKSGLPSDRFSAERTGGSVSTLTIQRTQQEDSAVYLCASSLTPYSDRAGNQPQHFGDGTRLSIL.

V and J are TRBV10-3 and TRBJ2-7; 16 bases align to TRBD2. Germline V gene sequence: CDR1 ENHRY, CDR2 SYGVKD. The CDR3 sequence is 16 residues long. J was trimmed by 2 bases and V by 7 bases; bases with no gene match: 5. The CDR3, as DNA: TGTGCCATCACCCCGGGACTAGCGGGAGGGACCTACGAGCAGTACTTC. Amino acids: CAITPGLAGGTYEQYF.

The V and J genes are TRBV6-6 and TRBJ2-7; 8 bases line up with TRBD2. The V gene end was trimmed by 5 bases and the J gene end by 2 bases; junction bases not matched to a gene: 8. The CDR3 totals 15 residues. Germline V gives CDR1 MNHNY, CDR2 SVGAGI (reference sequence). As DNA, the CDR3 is TGTGCCAGCAGTAAGGGTAGGACTAGCACCTACGAGCAGTACTTC. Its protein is CASSKGRTSTYEQYF.

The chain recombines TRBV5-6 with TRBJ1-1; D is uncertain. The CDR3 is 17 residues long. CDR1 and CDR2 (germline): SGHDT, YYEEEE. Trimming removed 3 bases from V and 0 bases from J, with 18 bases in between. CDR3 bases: TGTGCCAGCAGCTCTGGCCGTAACAGCCGAATGAACACTGAAGCTTTCTTT. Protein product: CASSSGRNSRMNTEAFF.

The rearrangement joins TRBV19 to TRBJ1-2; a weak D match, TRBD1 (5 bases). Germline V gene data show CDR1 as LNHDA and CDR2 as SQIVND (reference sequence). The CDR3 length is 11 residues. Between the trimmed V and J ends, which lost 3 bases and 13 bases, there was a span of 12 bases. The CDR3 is CASSMYDSSTF. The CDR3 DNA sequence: TGTGCCAGTAGTATGTATGACAGTTCCACCTTC.